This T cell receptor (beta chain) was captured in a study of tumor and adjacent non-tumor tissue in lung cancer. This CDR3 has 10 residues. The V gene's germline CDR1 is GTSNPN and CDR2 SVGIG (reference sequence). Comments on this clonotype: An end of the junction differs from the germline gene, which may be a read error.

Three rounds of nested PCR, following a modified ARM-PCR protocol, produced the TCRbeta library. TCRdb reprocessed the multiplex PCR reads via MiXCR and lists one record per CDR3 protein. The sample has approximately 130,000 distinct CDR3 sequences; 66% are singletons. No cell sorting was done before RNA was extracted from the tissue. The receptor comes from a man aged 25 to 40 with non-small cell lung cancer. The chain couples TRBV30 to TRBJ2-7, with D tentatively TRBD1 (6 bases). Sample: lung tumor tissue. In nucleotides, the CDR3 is TGTGCCGTCGGACAGCACGATCAGTACTTC. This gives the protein CAVGQHDQYF.